These 4 T cell receptor beta chains originate from one sample sequenced in a study of type 1 regulatory T cells. No antigen has been identified for these receptors. TCRdb reprocessed the reads via MiXCR and lists one record per CDR3 protein. The table lists 68,000 or so distinct CDR3 sequences, 45% to 50% of them singletons. What was sequenced was cultured non-Tr1 T cells, either the whole culture or a sorted T cell fraction (not recorded which). Receptors originate from a human donor in good health.

V and J are TRBV24-1 and TRBJ2-7, with TRBD1 identical over 9 bases. The CDR3 runs to 15 residues. V lost 5 bases to trimming and J lost 0 bases; unmatched junction nucleotides: 4. The V gene's germline CDR1 is KGHDR and CDR2 SFDVKD. In DNA form, the CDR3 reads TGTGCCACCAGTGCTCCGGACAGGGGCTCCTACGAGCAGTACTTC. Translation gives CATSAPDRGSYEQYF.

The rearrangement links TRBV11-2 to TRBJ2-3; unclear D gene. CDR1 and CDR2 (germline): SGHAT, FQNNGV. V lost 1 base to trimming and J lost 5 bases, with 13 bases between them. The CDR3 totals 15 residues. The CDR3, as DNA: TGTGCCAGCAGCTTAGGGCGGCCTGGCAGAGATACGCAGTATTTT. Protein sequence: CASSLGRPGRDTQYF.

This clonotype was seen a handful of times. The V gene is TRBV10-3, the J gene TRBJ1-1, with a weak D call TRBD1 (5 bases). The V end lost 3 bases, the J end lost 2 bases, and 10 bases lay between the germline ends. Germline CDR1 is ENHRY and CDR2 is SYGVKD. The CDR3 length is 14 residues. CDR3 DNA sequence: TGTGCCATCAGTGAAAGCAGGGCTAACACTGAAGCTTTCTTT. Its protein is CAISESRANTEAFF.

The sample holds a few counts of this clonotype. The V call is TRBV20-1, the J call TRBJ1-1, with a possible D match to TRBD1 (5 bases). Trimming cost V 4 bases and J 3 bases, with 27 bases left between them. The germline gives CDR1 DFQATT, CDR2 SNEGSKA (reference sequence). The CDR3 runs to 18 residues. CDR3 residues: CSATRYRRGEYRDTEAFF. The CDR3 DNA reads as TGCAGTGCTACCCGATATCGGAGGGGAGAGTATCGGGACACTGAAGCTTTCTTT.